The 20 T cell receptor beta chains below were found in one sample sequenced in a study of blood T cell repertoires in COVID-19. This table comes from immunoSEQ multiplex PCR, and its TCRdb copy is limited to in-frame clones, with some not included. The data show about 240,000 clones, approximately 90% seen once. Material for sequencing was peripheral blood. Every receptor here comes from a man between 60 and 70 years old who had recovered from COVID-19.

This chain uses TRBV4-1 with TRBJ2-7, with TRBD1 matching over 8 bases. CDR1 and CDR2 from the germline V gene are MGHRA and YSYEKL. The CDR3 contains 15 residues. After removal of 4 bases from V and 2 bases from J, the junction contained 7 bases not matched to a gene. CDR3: CASSLGAGGTYEQYF. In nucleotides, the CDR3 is TGCGCCAGCAGCCTGGGGGCAGGGGGCACCTACGAGCAGTACTTC.

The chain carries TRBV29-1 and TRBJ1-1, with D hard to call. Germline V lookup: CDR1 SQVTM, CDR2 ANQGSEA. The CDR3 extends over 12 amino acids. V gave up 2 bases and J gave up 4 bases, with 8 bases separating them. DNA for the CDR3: TGCAGCGTTGAATTCCGCGCCACTGAAGCTTTCTTT. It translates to CSVEFRATEAFF.

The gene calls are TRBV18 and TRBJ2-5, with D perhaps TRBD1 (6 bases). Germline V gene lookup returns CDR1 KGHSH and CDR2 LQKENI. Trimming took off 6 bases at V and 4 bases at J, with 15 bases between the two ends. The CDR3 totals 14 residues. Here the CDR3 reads CASSRGQYRETQYF. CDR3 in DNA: TGTGCCAGCTCCCGCGGACAGTACAGAGAGACCCAGTACTTC.

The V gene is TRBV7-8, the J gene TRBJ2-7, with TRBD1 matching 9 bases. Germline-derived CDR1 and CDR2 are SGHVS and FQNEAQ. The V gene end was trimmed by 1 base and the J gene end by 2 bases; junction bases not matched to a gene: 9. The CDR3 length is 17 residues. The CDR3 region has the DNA TGTGCCAGCAGCTTAGTTGCCGACAGGGGGTTTACCTACGAGCAGTACTTC. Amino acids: CASSLVADRGFTYEQYF.

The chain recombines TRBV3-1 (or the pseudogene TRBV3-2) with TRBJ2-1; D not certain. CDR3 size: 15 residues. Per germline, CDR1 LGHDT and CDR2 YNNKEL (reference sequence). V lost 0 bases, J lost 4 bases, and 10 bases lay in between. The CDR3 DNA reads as TGTGCCAGCAGCCAAGATCACAAACTATACAATGAGCAGTTCTTC. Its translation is CASSQDHKLYNEQFF.

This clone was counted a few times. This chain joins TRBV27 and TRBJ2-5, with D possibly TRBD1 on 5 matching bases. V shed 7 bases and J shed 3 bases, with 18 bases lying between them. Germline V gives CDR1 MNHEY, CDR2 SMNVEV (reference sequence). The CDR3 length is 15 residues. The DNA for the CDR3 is TGTGCCAGCAAGGGGATCGGAGTTAAAGAAGAGACCCAGTACTTC. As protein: CASKGIGVKEETQYF.

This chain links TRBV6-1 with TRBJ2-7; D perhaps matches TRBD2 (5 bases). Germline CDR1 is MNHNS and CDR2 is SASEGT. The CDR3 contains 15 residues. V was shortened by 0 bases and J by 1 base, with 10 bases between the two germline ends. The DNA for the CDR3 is TGTGCCAGCAGTGAAGCTCGGCCGGGATCCTACGAGCAGTACTTC. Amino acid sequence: CASSEARPGSYEQYF.

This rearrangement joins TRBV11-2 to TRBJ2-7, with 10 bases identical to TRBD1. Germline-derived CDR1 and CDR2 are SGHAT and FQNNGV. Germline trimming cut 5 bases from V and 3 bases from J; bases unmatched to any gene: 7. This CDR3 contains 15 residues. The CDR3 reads CASSPDRGPLYEQYF. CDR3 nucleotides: TGTGCCAGCAGCCCCGACAGGGGGCCGCTCTACGAGCAGTACTTC.

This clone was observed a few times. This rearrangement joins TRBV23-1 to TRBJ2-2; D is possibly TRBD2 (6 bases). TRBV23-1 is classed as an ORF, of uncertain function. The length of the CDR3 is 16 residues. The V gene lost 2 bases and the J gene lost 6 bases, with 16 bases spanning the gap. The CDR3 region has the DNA TGCGCCAGCAGTCAAGTGGTAGCGAGGAGGGCCGGGGAGCTGTTTTTT. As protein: CASSQVVARRAGELFF.

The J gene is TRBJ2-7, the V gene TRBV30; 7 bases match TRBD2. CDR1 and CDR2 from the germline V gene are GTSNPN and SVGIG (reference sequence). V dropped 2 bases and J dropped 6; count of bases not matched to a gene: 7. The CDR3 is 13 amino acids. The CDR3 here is CAWSSGAVSEQYF. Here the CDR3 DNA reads TGTGCCTGGAGTAGCGGGGCAGTCTCCGAGCAGTACTTC.

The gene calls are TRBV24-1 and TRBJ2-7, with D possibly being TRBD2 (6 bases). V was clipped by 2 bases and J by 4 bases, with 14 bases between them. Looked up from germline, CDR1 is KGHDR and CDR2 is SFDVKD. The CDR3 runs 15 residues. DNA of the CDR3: TGTGCCACCAGTGATTCGAGGAGGGGCGGGTACGAGCAGTACTTC. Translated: CATSDSRRGGYEQYF.

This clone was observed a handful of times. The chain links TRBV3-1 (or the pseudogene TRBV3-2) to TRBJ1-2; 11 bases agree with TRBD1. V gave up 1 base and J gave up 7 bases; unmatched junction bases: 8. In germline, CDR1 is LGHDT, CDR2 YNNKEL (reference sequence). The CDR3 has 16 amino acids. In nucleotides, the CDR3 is TGTGCCAGCAGCCAAGGACTAGGACAGGGGGCTCTTGGCTACACCTTC. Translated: CASSQGLGQGALGYTF.

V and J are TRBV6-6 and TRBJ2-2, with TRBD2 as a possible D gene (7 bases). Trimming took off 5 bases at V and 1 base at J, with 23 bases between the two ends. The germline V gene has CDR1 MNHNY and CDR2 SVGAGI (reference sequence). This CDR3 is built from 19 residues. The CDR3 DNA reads TGTGCCAGCAGTCCCTGGTTGGGGGGGGCCCCGCAGAACACCGGGGAGCTGTTTTTT. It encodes CASSPWLGGAPQNTGELFF.

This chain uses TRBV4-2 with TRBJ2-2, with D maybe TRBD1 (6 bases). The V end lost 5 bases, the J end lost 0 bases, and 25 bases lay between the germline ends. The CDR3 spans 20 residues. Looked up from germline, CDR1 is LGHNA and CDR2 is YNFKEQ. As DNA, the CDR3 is TGTGCCAGCAGCAAATGGGGGCCGGGCCTAAGCCGCCCGAACACCGGGGAGCTGTTTTTT. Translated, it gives CASSKWGPGLSRPNTGELFF.

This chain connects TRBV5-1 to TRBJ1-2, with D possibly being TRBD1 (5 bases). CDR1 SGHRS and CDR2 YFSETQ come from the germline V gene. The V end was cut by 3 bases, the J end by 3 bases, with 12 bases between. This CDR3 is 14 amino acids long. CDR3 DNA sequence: TGCGCCAGCAGCTCCCAGGGACTCGACTATGGCTACACCTTC. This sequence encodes CASSSQGLDYGYTF.

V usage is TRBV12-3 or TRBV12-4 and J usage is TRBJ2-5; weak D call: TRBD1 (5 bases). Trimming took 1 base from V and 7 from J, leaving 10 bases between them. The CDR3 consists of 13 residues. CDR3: CASSLEGFGTQYF. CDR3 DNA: TGTGCCAGCAGTTTAGAGGGGTTCGGGACCCAGTACTTC.

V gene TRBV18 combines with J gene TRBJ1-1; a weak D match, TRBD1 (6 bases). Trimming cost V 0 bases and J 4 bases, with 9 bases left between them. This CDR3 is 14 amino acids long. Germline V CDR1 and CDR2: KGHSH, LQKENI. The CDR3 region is CASSPPGASTEAFF. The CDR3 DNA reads TGTGCCAGCTCACCACCGGGGGCGAGCACTGAAGCTTTCTTT. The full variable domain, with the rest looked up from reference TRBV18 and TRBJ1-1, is NAGVMQNPRHLVRRRGQEARLRCSPMKGHSHVYWYRQLPEEGLKFMVYLQKENIIDESGMPKERFSAEFPKEGPSILRIQQVVRGDSAAYFCASSPPGASTEAFFGQGTRLTVV.

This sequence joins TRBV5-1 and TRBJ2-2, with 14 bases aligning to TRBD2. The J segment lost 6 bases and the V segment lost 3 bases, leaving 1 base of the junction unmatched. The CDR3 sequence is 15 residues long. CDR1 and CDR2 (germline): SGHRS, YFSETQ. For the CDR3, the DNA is TGCGCCAGCAGCTCGACTAGCGGGGGGGCCGGGGAGCTGTTTTTT. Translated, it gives CASSSTSGGAGELFF. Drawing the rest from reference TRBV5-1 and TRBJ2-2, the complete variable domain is KAGVTQTPRYLIKTRGQQVTLSCSPISGHRSVSWYQQTPGQGLQFLFEYFSETQRNKGNFPGRFSGRQFSNSRSEMNVSTLELGDSALYLCASSSTSGGAGELFFGEGSRLTVL.

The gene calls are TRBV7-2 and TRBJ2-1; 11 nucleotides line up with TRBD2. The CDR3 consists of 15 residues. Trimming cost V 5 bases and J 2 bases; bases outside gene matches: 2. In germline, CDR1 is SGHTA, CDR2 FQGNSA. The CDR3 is CASSVLAGAYNEQFF. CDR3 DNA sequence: TGTGCCAGCAGCGTACTAGCGGGGGCCTACAATGAGCAGTTCTTC.

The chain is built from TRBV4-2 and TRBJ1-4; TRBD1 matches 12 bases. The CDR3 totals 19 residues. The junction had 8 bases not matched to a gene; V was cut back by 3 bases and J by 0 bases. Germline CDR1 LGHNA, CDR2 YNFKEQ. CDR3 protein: CASSHSGTGGISTNEKLFF. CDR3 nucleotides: TGTGCCAGCAGCCATTCCGGGACAGGGGGCATATCAACTAATGAAAAACTGTTTTTT.